This T cell receptor beta chain is drawn from a study of CD8 T cells in ankylosing spondylitis. MiXCR was run by TCRdb on the 5' RACE reads, yielding one entry per CDR3 protein. The data show fewer than 650,000 distinct CDR3 sequences, over 9.5% seen once. Broader study findings: Within ankylosing spondylitis blood, a TCR beta motif made up of under 10 highly homologous variants appeared to be characteristic.

A remark on this clonotype: Its target is unknown.

CDR3 length equals 20 residues. The V and J ends lost 0 bases and 3 bases, in that order; junction bases with no gene match: 15. Germline CDR1 reads SGHNT; CDR2 reads YYREEE (reference sequence). The sequence was collected from a male donor with ankylosing spondylitis. The sequenced sample consisted of blood, either unsorted or a sorted T cell fraction (not recorded which). This chain joins TRBV5-4 and TRBJ2-1, with 10 bases fitting TRBD2. For the CDR3, the DNA is TGTGCCAGCAGCTTGGCGCTAGCGGGAGCTACTCAGGGGATCTACAATGAGCAGTTCTTC. Translation gives CASSLALAGATQGIYNEQFF.